This T cell receptor (beta chain) was profiled in a study of cytomegalovirus exposure and HLA in healthy donors. Study-level background: Assignment to the Caucasian-associated ancestry cluster applied to roughly 80% of the 300 to 500 genotyped donors. Overall study results and limits: Across donors, sequencing depth was assumed by presence/absence analyses to be roughly uniform. Later analysis showed most CMV-associated TCR beta chains appearing HLA-restricted. An analysis done earlier found most TCR beta V segments productive about 87% or about 30% of the time.

In the PCR, 60 Vbeta and 13 Jbeta primers were used. TCRdb's copy holds only in-frame clones and misses some; the assay was immunoSEQ multiplex PCR. The table lists 130,000 or so clones, 80% to 85% of them singletons, with approximately 8.1% in the top ten. About this clone: The antigen remains unidentified.

Sequencing was performed on PBMCs. This clonotype was sampled from a woman in her forties or fifties in good health and CMV-seropositive.

The CDR3 sequence is CASSPDSHTEAFF. As DNA, the CDR3 is TGTGCCAGCAGCCCCGACAGCCACACTGAAGCTTTCTTT. The chain combines TRBV5-5 with TRBJ1-1, with D perhaps matching TRBD1 (5 bases). The germline gives CDR1 SGHKS, CDR2 YYEKEE (reference sequence). The CDR3 covers 13 residues. V shed 4 bases and J shed 3 bases, with 10 bases lying between them.